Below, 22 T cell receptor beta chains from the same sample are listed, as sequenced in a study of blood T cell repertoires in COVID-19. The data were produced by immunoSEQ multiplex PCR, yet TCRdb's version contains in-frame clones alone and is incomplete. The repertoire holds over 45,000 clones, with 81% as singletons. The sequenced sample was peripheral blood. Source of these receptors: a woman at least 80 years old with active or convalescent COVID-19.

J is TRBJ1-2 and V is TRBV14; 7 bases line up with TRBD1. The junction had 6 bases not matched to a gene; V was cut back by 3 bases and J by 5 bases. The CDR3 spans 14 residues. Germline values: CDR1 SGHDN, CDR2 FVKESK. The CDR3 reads CASSQVGTVYGYTF. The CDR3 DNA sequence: TGTGCCAGCAGCCAGGTTGGGACAGTTTATGGCTACACCTTC.

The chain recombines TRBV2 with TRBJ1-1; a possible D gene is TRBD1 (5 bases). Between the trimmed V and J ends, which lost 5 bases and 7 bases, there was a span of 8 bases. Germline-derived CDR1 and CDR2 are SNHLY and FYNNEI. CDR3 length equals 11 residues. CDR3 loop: CASSSQVEAFF. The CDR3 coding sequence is TGTGCCAGCAGTTCACAGGTTGAAGCTTTCTTT.

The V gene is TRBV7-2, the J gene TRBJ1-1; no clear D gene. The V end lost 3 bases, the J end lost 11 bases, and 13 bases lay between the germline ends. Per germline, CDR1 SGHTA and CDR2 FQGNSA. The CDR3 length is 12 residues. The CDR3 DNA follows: TGTGCCAGCAGCTTCGGAGGGTTCCGGGCTTTCTTT. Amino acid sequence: CASSFGGFRAFF.

This chain's CDR3 is CASSIGRANSPLHF. CDR3 DNA: TGTGCCAGTAGTATCGGCAGGGCTAATTCACCCCTCCACTTT. V is TRBV19 and J is TRBJ1-6; a possible D gene is TRBD1 (5 bases). The V end was cut by 3 bases, the J end by 6 bases, with 9 bases between. The CDR3 sequence is 14 residues long. Germline CDR1 LNHDA, CDR2 SQIVND (reference sequence). Based on the CDR3 plus reference TRBV19 and TRBJ1-6, the full variable domain is DGGITQSPKYLFRKEGQNVTLSCEQNLNHDAMYWYRQDPGQGLRLIYYSQIVNDFQKGDIAEGYSVSREKKESFPLTVTSAQKNPTAFYLCASSIGRANSPLHFGNGTRLTVT.

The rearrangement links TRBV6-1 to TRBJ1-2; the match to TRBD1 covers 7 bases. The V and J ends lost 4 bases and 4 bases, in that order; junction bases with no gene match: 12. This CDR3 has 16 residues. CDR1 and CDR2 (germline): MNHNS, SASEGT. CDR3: CASSAITGTVGYGYTF. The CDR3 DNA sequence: TGTGCCAGCAGTGCGATTACCGGGACAGTCGGCTATGGCTACACCTTC.

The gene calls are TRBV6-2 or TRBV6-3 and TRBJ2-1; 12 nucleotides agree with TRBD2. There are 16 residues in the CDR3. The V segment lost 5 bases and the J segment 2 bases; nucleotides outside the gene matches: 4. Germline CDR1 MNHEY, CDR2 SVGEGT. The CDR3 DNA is TGTGCCAGCAGTGCCCGACTAGCGGGGGCCTACAATGAGCAGTTCTTC. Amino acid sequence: CASSARLAGAYNEQFF.

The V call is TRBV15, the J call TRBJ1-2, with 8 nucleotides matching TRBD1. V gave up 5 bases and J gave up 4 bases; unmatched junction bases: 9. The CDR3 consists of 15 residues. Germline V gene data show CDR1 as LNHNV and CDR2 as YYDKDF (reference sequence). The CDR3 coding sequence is TGTGCCACCAGCTCGGACGGGGACAGGAGCTATGGCTACACCTTC. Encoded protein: CATSSDGDRSYGYTF.

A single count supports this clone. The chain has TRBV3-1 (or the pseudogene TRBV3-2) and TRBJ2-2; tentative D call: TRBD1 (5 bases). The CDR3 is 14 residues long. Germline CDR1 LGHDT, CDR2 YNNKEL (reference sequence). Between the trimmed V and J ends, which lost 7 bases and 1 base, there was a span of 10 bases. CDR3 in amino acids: CASTQGLNTGELFF. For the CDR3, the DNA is TGTGCCAGCACCCAGGGCCTGAACACCGGGGAGCTGTTTTTT.

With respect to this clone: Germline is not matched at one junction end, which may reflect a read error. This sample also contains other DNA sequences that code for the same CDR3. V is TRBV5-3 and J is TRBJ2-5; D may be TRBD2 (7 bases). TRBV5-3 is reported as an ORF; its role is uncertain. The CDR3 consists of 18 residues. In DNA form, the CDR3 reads TGTCCCAGCTTGGGTACTCGGGGGGCCCCCCGCCACGGAGAGACCCAGTACTTC. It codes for CPSLGTRGAPRHGETQYF.

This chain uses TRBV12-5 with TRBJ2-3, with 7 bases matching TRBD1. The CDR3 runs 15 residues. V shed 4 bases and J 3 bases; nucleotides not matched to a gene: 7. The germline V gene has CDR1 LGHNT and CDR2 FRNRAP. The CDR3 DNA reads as TGTGCTAGTGGTTCGGGACAGCCGTTGACAGATACGCAGTATTTT. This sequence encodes CASGSGQPLTDTQYF.

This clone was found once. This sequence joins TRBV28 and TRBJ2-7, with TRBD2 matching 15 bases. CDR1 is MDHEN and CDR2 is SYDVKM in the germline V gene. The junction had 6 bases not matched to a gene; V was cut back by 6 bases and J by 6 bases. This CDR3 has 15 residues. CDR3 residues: CASSLGLAGGPEQYF. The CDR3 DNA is TGTGCCAGCAGCCTTGGACTAGCGGGGGGGCCCGAGCAGTACTTC.

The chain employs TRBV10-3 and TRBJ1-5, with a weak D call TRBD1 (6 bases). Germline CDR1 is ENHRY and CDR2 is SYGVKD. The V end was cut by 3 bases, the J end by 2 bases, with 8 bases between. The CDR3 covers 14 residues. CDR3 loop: CAISDSGGNQPQHF. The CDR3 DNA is TGTGCCATCAGTGACTCAGGGGGCAATCAGCCCCAGCATTTT.

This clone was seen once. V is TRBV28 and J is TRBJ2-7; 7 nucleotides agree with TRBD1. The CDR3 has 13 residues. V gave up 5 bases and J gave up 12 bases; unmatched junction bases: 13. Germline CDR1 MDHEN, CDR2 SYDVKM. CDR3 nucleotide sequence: TGTGCCAGCAGTACCACCCGGGGACAGAGGTTGTACTTC. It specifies CASSTTRGQRLYF.

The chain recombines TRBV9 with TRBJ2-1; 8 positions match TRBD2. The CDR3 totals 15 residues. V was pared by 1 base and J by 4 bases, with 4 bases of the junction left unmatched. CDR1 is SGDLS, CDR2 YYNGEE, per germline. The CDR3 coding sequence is TGTGCCAGCAGCGTAAGCGGGGGCTCATACAATGAGCAGTTCTTC. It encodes CASSVSGGSYNEQFF.

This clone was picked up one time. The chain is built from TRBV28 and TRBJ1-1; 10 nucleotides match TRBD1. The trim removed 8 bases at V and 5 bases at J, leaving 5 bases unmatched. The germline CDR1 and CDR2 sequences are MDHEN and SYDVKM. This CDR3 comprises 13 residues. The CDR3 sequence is CASRQGAGTEAFF. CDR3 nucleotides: TGTGCCAGCCGACAGGGGGCCGGAACTGAAGCTTTCTTT.

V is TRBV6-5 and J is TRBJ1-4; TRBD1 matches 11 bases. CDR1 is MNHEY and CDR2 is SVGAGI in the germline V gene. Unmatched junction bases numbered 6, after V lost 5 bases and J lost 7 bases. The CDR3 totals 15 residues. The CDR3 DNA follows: TGTGCCAGCAGTCGCTTGGGGACAGGGGGTGAAAAACTGTTTTTT. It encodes CASSRLGTGGEKLFF.

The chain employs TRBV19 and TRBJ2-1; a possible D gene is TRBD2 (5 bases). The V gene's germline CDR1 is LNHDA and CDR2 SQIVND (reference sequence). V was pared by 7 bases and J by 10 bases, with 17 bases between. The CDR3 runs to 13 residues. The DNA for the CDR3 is TGTGCCAGTACCTTGGTCGGTACGGGGGAGCAGTTCTTC. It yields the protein CASTLVGTGEQFF.

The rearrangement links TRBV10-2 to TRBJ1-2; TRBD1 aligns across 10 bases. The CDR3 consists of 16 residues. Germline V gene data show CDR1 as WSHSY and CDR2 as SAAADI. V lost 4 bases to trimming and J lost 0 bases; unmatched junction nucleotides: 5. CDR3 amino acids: CASSGWTGGTNYGYTF. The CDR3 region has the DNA TGCGCCAGCAGTGGGTGGACAGGGGGAACTAACTATGGCTACACCTTC.

The DNA for the CDR3 is TGTGCCAGCGCCAAGGCCGGGACAGGGGGGCCCGAGCAGTACTTC. As protein: CASAKAGTGGPEQYF. The rearrangement links TRBV6-5 to TRBJ2-7, with 11 positions matching TRBD1. V was pared by 8 bases and J by 6 bases, with 12 bases of the junction left unmatched. From germline, CDR1 is MNHEY and CDR2 SVGAGI. The CDR3 covers 15 residues.

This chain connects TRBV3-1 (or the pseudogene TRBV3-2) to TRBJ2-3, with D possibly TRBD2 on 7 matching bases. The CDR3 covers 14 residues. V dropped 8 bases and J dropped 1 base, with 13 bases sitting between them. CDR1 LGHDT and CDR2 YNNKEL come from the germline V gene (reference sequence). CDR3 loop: CASARGGRTDTQYF. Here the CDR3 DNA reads TGTGCCAGCGCGAGGGGGGGGCGCACAGATACGCAGTATTTT.

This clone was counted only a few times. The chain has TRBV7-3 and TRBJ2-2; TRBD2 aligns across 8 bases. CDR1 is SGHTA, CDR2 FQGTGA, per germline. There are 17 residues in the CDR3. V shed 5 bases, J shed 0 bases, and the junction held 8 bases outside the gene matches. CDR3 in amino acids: CASSARGGRANTGELFF. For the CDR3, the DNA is TGTGCCAGCAGCGCCCGGGGGGGCAGGGCGAACACCGGGGAGCTGTTTTTT.

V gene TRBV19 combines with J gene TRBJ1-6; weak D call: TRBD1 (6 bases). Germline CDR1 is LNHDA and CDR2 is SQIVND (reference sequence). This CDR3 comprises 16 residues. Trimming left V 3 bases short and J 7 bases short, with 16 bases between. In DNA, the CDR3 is TGTGCCAGTAGTATTGGGACAAGTTCGGTGAATTCACCCCTCCACTTT. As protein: CASSIGTSSVNSPLHF. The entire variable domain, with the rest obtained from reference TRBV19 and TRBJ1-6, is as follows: DGGITQSPKYLFRKEGQNVTLSCEQNLNHDAMYWYRQDPGQGLRLIYYSQIVNDFQKGDIAEGYSVSREKKESFPLTVTSAQKNPTAFYLCASSIGTSSVNSPLHFGNGTRLTVT.